This is a list of T cell receptor beta chains from one sample in a study of cytomegalovirus exposure and HLA in healthy donors. TCRdb's copy holds only in-frame clones and misses some; the assay was immunoSEQ multiplex PCR. Of 70,000 to 95,000 clones listed, roughly 80% are singletons. Sequenced input: PBMCs. Receptors originate from a man between 50 and 59 years old in good health and CMV-seronegative. CDR3s include the opening cysteine and the closing phenylalanine or tryptophan. Each record gives: clone size, J gene, V gene, D gene, CDR3 protein, CDR3 DNA. A D gene is named only where the DNA matches it firmly. Not every row has a clone size; where given, it reads once, few, many or a size class.

once,TRBJ1-1,TRBV30,NA,CAWSGTEAFF,TGTGCCTGGAGTGGTACAGAAGCTTTCTTT
NA,TRBJ1-1,TRBV5-1,TRBD1,CASSRDRGGGEAFF,TGCGCCAGCAGCCGGGACAGGGGTGGCGGTGAAGCTTTCTTT
NA,TRBJ2-7,TRBV5-1,NA,CASSLGSSVDEQYF,TGCGCCAGCAGCTTGGGCAGTAGCGTCGACGAGCAGTACTTC
NA,TRBJ2-5,TRBV7-2,TRBD2,CASSPDPGTMEETQYF,TGTGCCAGCAGCCCCGATCCCGGGACTATGGAAGAGACCCAGTACTTC
NA,TRBJ2-2,TRBV12-5,TRBD1,CASGLRQGSGELFF,TGTGCTAGTGGTTTGCGACAGGGTTCCGGGGAGCTGTTTTTT
NA,TRBJ1-1,TRBV15,NA,CATSREGVGSEAFF,TGTGCCACCAGCAGAGAAGGGGTGGGGTCTGAAGCTTTCTTT
NA,TRBJ2-5,TRBV9,NA,CASSPRRGGVQETQYF,TGTGCCAGCAGCCCACGTAGGGGGGGAGTACAAGAGACCCAGTACTTC
NA,TRBJ2-2,TRBV30,TRBD1,CAWSTRVGQGAGGELFF,TGTGCCTGGAGTACCAGGGTGGGACAGGGGGCTGGCGGGGAGCTGTTTTTT
NA,TRBJ1-5,TRBV29-1,NA,CSAGEGRNQPQHF,TGCAGCGCCGGAGAGGGGAGGAACCAGCCCCAGCATTTT
NA,TRBJ1-2,TRBV6-6,TRBD1,CASRRGTGRGYTF,TGTGCCAGCAGACGCGGGACAGGGAGGGGCTACACCTTC
NA,TRBJ2-7,TRBV2,NA,CASSEKQKYLSEQYF,TGTGCCAGCAGTGAAAAGCAAAAGTACTTGTCCGAGCAGTACTTC
many,TRBJ2-2,TRBV5-6,NA,CASSLAGTNTGELFF,TGTGCCAGCAGCTTGGCCGGTACGAACACCGGGGAGCTGTTTTTT
NA,TRBJ1-3,TRBV7-2,NA,CASSSDLRGGNTIYF,TGTGCCAGCAGCTCAGACCTAAGGGGGGGAAACACCATATATTTT
NA,TRBJ2-5,TRBV10-1,NA,CASSESSPGETQYF,TGCGCCAGCAGTGAGTCGAGTCCCGGGGAGACCCAGTACTTC
NA,TRBJ2-5,TRBV19,NA,CASSILTGNQETQYF,TGTGCCAGTAGTATATTGACTGGAAACCAAGAGACCCAGTACTTC
NA,TRBJ2-5,TRBV6-5,TRBD2,CASSYPGLALPETQYF,TGTGCCAGCAGTTATCCCGGACTAGCCCTCCCAGAGACCCAGTACTTC
NA,TRBJ2-7,TRBV5-1,TRBD1,CASSSEIRGRGHEQYF,TGCGCCAGCAGCTCGGAGATAAGGGGGCGCGGACACGAGCAGTACTTC
NA,TRBJ1-2,TRBV28,TRBD1,CASSLLGQGEGYTF,TGTGCCAGCAGTTTATTAGGACAGGGGGAGGGCTACACCTTC
NA,TRBJ2-3,TRBV19,NA,CASSIQGLGTDTQYF,TGTGCCAGTAGTATTCAGGGGCTGGGCACAGATACGCAGTATTTT
NA,TRBJ2-1,TRBV4-3,NA,CASSQDAKAGEQFF,TGCGCCAGCAGCCAAGATGCTAAGGCGGGTGAGCAGTTCTTC
NA,TRBJ2-7,TRBV15,TRBD1,CATSRDRGRYEQYF,TGTGCCACCAGCAGGGACAGGGGAAGATACGAGCAGTACTTC
NA,TRBJ2-7,TRBV30,NA,CAWGQIYEQYF,TGTGCCTGGGGACAAATCTACGAGCAGTACTTC
NA,TRBJ2-4,TRBV19,TRBD2,CASSIGTSGGLAKNIQYF,TGTGCCAGTAGTATTGGGACTAGCGGGGGCTTAGCCAAAAACATTCAGTACTTC
NA,TRBJ2-6,TRBV9,NA,CATSPGIGSGANVLTF,TGTGCCACCTCGCCGGGAATTGGGTCTGGGGCCAACGTCCTGACTTTC
NA,TRBJ2-3,TRBV6-1,TRBD2,CASSDLPGLAGDTQYF,TGTGCCAGCAGTGATTTGCCGGGACTAGCAGGGGATACGCAGTATTTT
NA,TRBJ2-7,TRBV9,NA,CASSVGGRSGAEQYF,TGTGCCAGCAGCGTAGGCGGACGGTCTGGGGCCGAGCAGTACTTC
NA,TRBJ2-1,TRBV5-1,NA,CASSLDPGSYNEQFF,TGCGCCAGCAGCTTGGATCCGGGTTCCTACAATGAGCAGTTCTTC
NA,TRBJ2-5,TRBV15,TRBD1,CATSIGQVQETQYF,TGTGCCACCAGCATTGGACAGGTCCAAGAGACCCAGTACTTC